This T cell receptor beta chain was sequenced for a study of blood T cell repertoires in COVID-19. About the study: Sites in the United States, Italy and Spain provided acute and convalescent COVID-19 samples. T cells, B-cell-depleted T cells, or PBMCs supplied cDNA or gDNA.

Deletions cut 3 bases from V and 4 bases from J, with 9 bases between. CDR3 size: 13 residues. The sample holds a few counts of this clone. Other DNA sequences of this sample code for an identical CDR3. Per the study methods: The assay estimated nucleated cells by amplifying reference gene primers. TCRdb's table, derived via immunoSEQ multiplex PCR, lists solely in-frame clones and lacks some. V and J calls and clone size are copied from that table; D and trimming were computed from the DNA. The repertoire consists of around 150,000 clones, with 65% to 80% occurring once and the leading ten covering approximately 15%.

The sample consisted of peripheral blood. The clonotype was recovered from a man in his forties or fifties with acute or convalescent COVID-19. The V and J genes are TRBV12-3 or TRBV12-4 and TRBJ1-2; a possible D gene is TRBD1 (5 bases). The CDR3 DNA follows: TGTGCCAGCAGTTTCGGGGGGTTCTATGGCTACACCTTC. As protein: CASSFGGFYGYTF.